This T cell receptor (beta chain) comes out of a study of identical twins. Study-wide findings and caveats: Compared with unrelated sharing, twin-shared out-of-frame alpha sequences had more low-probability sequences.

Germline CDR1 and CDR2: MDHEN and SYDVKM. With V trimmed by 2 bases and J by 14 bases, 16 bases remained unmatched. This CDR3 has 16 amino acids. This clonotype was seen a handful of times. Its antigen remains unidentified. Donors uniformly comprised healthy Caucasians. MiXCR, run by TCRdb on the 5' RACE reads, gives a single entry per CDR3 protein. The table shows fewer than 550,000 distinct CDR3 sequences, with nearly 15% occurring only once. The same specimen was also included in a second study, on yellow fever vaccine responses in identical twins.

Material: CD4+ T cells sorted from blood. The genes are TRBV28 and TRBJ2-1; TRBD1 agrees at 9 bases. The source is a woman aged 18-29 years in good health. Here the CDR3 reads CASSLRRDRVRSGEFF. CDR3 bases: TGTGCCAGCAGTTTAAGGAGGGACAGGGTCCGGAGCGGGGAGTTCTTC. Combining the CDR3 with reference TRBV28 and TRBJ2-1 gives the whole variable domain DVKVTQSSRYLVKRTGEKVFLECVQDMDHENMFWYRQDPGLGLRLIYFSYDVKMKEKGDIPEGYSVSREKKERFSLILESASTNQTSMYLCASSLRRDRVRSGEFFGPGTRLTVL.